This TCR beta chain derives from a study of blood T cell repertoires in COVID-19. At the level of the study: Sites across the United States, Italy and Spain contributed samples from acute and convalescent COVID-19. From T cells, B-cell-depleted T cells, or PBMCs came the material, which was cDNA or gDNA.

The germline V and J ends were trimmed by 5 bases and 5 bases, with 19 bases remaining between them. This CDR3 region has 16 residues. Germline V gene sequence: CDR1 SNHLY, CDR2 FYNNEI. Per the study methods: Estimated nucleated cell counts came from reference gene primer amplification. Clones were sequenced by immunoSEQ multiplex PCR, and TCRdb holds only the in-frame ones, with some missing. From that table come the V and J calls and clone size; the DNA was used to work out D and trimming. The data show 150,000 to 200,000 clones, approximately 90% seen once. The TCR was taken from a man between 40 and 49 years old with active or convalescent COVID-19. The chain uses TRBV2 and TRBJ2-1, with TRBD1 as a possible D gene (5 bases). Sequencing was performed on peripheral blood. The CDR3 DNA is TGTGCCAGCAGTCTAACCAGGGTTGTAACAGACAATGAGCAGTTCTTC. Translated: CASSLTRVVTDNEQFF. Together with reference TRBV2 and TRBJ2-1, the CDR3 gives the full variable domain: EPEVTQTPSHQVTQMGQEVILRCVPISNHLYFYWYRQILGQKVEFLVSFYNNEISEKSEIFDDQFSVERPDGSNFTLKIRSTKLEDSAMYFCASSLTRVVTDNEQFFGPGTRLTVL.